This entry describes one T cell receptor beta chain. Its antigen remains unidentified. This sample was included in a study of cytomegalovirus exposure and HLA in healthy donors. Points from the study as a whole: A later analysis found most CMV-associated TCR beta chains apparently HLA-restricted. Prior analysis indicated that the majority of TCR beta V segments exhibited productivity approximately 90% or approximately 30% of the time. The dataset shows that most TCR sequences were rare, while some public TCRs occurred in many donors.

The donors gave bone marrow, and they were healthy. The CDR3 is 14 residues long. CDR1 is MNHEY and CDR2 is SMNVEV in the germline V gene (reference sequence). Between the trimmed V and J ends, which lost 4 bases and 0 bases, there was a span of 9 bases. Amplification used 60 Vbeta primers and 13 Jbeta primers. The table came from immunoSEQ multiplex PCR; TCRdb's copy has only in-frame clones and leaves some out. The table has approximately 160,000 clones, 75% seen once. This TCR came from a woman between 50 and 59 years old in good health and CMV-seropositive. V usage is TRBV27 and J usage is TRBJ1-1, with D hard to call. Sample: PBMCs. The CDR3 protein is CASSSQNLNTEAFF. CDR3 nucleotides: TGTGCCAGCAGTTCCCAGAACCTGAACACTGAAGCTTTCTTT.